The present TCR beta chain was sequenced within a study of blood T cell repertoires in COVID-19. At the level of the study: The origin of the acute and convalescent COVID-19 samples was the United States, Italy and Spain. Sources were T cells, B-cell-depleted T cells, or PBMCs; the material itself was cDNA or gDNA.

V gave up 2 bases and J gave up 1 base; unmatched junction bases: 7. Per germline, CDR1 LGHDT and CDR2 YNNKEL (reference sequence). This CDR3 is 17 amino acids long. Source study methods: Nucleated cell number was recorded as an estimate derived from reference gene primer amplification. Profiling relied on immunoSEQ multiplex PCR, and the TCRdb table lists in-frame clones only, not all of them. D and trimming were read from the DNA, whereas the V and J calls and clone size are those reported in that table. Among some 76,000 clones listed, approximately 90% were seen once. This clone was counted a single time.

The TCR was taken from a human donor in a cohort sampled during active COVID-19. Sequenced sample: peripheral blood. The chain has TRBV3-1 (or the pseudogene TRBV3-2) and TRBJ2-3, with 9 bases matching TRBD2. CDR3 nucleotide sequence: TGTGCCAGCAGCCAAAACTTGTTAGCGGGGGGCACAGATACGCAGTATTTT. Translation: CASSQNLLAGGTDTQYF.